The T cell receptor (beta chain) under discussion was sequenced for a study of CD8 T cells in ankylosing spondylitis. MiXCR, applied by TCRdb to the 5' RACE reads, yields one record per CDR3 protein. This sample carries about 240,000 distinct CDR3 sequences, around 11% of them seen once, and the ten largest clones take under 8%. Only a few counts were recorded for this clonotype. This clonotype was obtained from a male donor with ankylosing spondylitis or in good health (not recorded which). The material sequenced was blood, either unsorted or a sorted T cell fraction (not recorded which).

CDR3: CASILSNMKGTHLSGNTIYF. Here the CDR3 DNA reads TGTGCCAGCATCCTATCGAATATGAAAGGGACGCACCTCTCTGGAAACACCATATATTTT. The V call is TRBV11-1, the J call TRBJ1-3; D might be TRBD1 (5 bases). In germline, CDR1 is SGHAT, CDR2 FQDESV (reference sequence). V gave up 7 bases and J gave up 0 bases, with 28 bases separating them. The CDR3 covers 20 residues.